The clone carrying this TCR beta chain was counted only a few times. What it binds is not known. RNA extraction was followed by reverse transcription into cDNA, which acted as the sequencing template. The method was immunoSEQ multiplex PCR; TCRdb's version includes in-frame clones alone and lacks a portion of them. The profile covers under 250,000 clones, with around 62% appearing a single time and 0.45% taken by the ten largest. Trimming at V came to 7 bases and at J to 5 bases, leaving 10 bases not matched to a gene. CDR1 is MNHNS, CDR2 SASEGT, per germline. This CDR3 spans 15 amino acids. Peripheral blood, together with lesional scalp punch biopsies, was collected from alopecia areata patients. This record comes from a study of CD8+ T cells in alopecia areata. About the study: Each day, treated patients took oral tofacitinib twice, at 5 to 10 mg per dose. Study-level findings and limits: Between patients, shared TCR sequences were less clear than in mice. This was possibly due in part to HLA diversity in the patient population. Compared with normal scalp, lesional scalp had higher clonality and more expanded CD8+ clones.

This chain connects TRBV6-1 to TRBJ2-1, with 8 bases fitting TRBD1. The TCR sequence derives from a human donor with alopecia areata. The sample was CD4+ T cells sorted from blood, taken at week 0. The CDR3 DNA sequence: TGTGCCAGCAAAATGATGACCAGGGGGCACAATGAGCAGTTCTTC. Protein sequence: CASKMMTRGHNEQFF.